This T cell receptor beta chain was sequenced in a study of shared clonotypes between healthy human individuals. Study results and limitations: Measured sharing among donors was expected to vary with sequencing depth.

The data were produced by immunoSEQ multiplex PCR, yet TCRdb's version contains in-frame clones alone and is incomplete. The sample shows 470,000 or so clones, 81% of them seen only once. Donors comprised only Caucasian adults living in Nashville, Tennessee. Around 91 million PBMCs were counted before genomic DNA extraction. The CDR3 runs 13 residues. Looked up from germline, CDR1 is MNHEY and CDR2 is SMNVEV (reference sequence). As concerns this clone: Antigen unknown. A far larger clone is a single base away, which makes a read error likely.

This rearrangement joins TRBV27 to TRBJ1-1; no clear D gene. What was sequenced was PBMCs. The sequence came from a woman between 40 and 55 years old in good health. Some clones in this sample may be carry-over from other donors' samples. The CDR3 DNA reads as TGTGCCATCAGTTTTCTGGGATTCACTGAAGCTTTCTTT. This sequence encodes CAISFLGFTEAFF.